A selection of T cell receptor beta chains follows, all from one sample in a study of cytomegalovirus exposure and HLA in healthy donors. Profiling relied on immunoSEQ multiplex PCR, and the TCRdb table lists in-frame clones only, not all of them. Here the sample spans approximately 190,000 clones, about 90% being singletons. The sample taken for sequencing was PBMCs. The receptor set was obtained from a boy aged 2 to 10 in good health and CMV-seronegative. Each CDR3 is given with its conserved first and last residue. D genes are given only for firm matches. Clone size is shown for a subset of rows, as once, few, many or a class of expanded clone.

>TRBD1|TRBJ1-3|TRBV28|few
TGTGCCAGCAGCCGGACAGGGAGTAACACCATATATTTT
CASSRTGSNTIYF
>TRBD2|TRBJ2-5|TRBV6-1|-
TGTGCCAGCAGTGCACTAATAGCGGGAGTGGGTTTTCAAGAGACCCAGTACTTC
CASSALIAGVGFQETQYF
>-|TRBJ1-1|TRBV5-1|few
TGCGCCAGCAGCTTGGATCCCCAGAACACTGAAGCTTTCTTT
CASSLDPQNTEAFF
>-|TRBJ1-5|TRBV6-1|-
TGTGCCAGCAGTGAGAACAGGGGCAATCAGCCCCAGCATTTT
CASSENRGNQPQHF
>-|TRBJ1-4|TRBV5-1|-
TGCGCCAGCAGCTTGACTCCAGGGGCAGGCGAAAAACTGTTTTTT
CASSLTPGAGEKLFF
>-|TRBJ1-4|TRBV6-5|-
TGTGCCAGCAACCAGGGTGGCCCTAATGAAAAACTGTTTTTT
CASNQGGPNEKLFF
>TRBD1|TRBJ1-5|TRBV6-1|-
TGTGCCAGCAGATCAACAGGGGCCCATCAGCCCCAGCATTTT
CASRSTGAHQPQHF
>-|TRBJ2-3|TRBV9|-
TGTGCCAGCAGCCCCCCGGGGTTTGCAGATACGCAGTATTTT
CASSPPGFADTQYF
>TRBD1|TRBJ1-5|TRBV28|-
TGTGCCAGCACAGGGGGCGGCAATCAGCCCCAGCATTTT
CASTGGGNQPQHF
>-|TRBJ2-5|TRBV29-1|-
TGCAGCGTTGACCCTAGTGGAGAGACCCAGTACTTC
CSVDPSGETQYF
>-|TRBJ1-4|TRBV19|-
TGTGCCAGTAGTATACTCGCAGGGCGTGAAAAACTGTTTTTT
CASSILAGREKLFF
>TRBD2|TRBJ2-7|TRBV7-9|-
TGTGCCAGCAGCTTGAGCGGGAGAGGTTACGAGCAGTACTTC
CASSLSGRGYEQYF
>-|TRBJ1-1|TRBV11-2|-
TGTGCCAGCAGCTTCGGGGGGGGAGCTTTCTTT
CASSFGGGAFF
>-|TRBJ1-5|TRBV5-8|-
TGTGCCAGCCAGGCCCGGCTTAACAATCAGCCCCAGCATTTT
CASQARLNNQPQHF
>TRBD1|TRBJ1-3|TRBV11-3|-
TGTGCCAGCAGCTTTGGGACAGGGAACTCTGGAAACACCATATATTTT
CASSFGTGNSGNTIYF
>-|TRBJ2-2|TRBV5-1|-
TGCGCCAGCAGCTCCCCGGGATCTACCCTCACCGGGGAGCTGTTTTTT
CASSSPGSTLTGELFF
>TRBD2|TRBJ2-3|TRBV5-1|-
TGCGCCAGCAGCTTGCGGACTAGCATATCAGATACGCAGTATTTT
CASSLRTSISDTQYF
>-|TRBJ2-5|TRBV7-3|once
TGTGCCAGCAGCTTAGTCGGGGGAGAGACCCAGTACTTC
CASSLVGGETQYF
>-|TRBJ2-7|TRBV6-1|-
TGTGCCAGCAATGGGGGGACCCACTACGAGCAGTACTTC
CASNGGTHYEQYF
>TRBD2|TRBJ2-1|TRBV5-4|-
TGTGCCAGCAGCTTGGCCGACCGTGGCGGGGGGGCCACTTACAATGAGCAGTTCTTC
CASSLADRGGGATYNEQFF
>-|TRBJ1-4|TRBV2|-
TGTGCCAGCAGTGAACAGGGCGTTCATAATGAAAAACCGTTTTTT
CASSEQGVHNEKPFF
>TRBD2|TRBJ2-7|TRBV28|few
TGTGCCAGCAGTTCCCCGCTGGGAGGGAGTCACTTC
CASSSPLGGSHF
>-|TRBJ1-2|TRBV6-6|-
TGTGCCAGCAGTCCCTACAGGGAGACTAACTATGGCTACACCTTC
CASSPYRETNYGYTF
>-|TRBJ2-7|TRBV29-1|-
TGCAGCGTTGGTTTAGTTGGTGGGGGGGCTTACGAGCAGTACTTC
CSVGLVGGGAYEQYF
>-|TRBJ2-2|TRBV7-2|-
TGTGCCAGCAGCTTAGGGGGGGACCGATCGAACACCGGGGAGCTGTTTTTT
CASSLGGDRSNTGELFF
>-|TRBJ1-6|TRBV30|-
TGTGCCTGGAGTGTAAGGGGGGGACTTCATTCACCCCTCCACTTT
CAWSVRGGLHSPLHF
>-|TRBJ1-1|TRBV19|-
TGTGCCAGTAGCCCTCAGGGGTGGCCTGAAGCTTTCTTT
CASSPQGWPEAFF
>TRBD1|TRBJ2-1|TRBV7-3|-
TGTGCCAGCAGCCACCAGGGACAGGGGGATGAGCAGTTCTTC
CASSHQGQGDEQFF
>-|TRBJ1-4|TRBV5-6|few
TGTGCCAGCAGCTTGGGGGCAGGGGTCCATAATGAAAAACTGTTTTTT
CASSLGAGVHNEKLFF
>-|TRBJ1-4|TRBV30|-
TGTGCCTGGAGTGGAGGGCCTTTTGAAAAACTGTTTTTT
CAWSGGPFEKLFF
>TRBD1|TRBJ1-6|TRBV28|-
TGTGCCAGCAGCCCCGGGACAGTCTATTCACCCCTCCACTTT
CASSPGTVYSPLHF
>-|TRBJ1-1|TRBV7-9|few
TGTGCCAGCAGCCCGGGTTGGGGGCTGGCTTTCTTT
CASSPGWGLAFF
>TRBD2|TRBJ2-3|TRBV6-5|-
TGTGCCGCCGGGGGGGCTAGCGAAACAGATACGCAGTATTTT
CAAGGASETDTQYF
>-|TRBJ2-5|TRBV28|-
TGTGCCAGCAGTTTTGCGCGGGGAGGGGGTCAAGAGACCCAGTACTTC
CASSFARGGGQETQYF
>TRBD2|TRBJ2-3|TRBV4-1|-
TGCGCCAGCAGCCAAGACGGGGCTAGCGGGGGCGGAGATACGCAGTATTTT
CASSQDGASGGGDTQYF
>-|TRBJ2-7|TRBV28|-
TGTGCCAGCAGTTTACGAGCCTCCTACGAGCAGTACTTC
CASSLRASYEQYF
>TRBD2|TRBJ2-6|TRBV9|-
TGTGCCAGCAGCGTAGCCTTTTCGGGGGGGCTAGGAGGGGCCAACGCCCTGACTTTC
CASSVAFSGGLGGANALTF
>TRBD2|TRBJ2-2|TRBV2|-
TGTGCCAGCAGTGAAGCGCTAACTAGCGGGGCCACCGGGGAGCTGTTTTTT
CASSEALTSGATGELFF
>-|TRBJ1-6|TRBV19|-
TGTGCCAGTAGTATAGCGACAGGACCTAATTCACCCCTCCACTTT
CASSIATGPNSPLHF
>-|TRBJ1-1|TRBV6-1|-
TGTGCCAGCAGTCAACACAGGGTGAGTGAAGCTTTCTTT
CASSQHRVSEAFF
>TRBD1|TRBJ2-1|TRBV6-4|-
TGTGCCAGCAGTGACGACAGGGGTTCAGGTGAGCAGTTCTTC
CASSDDRGSGEQFF
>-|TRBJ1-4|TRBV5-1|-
TGCGCCAGCAGAGTAGGGGCAGTTCTGACTAATGAAAAACTGTTTTTT
CASRVGAVLTNEKLFF
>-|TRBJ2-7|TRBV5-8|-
TGTGCCAGCAGCTACAGGACAAAGGGCACCCCCTACGAGCAGTACTTC
CASSYRTKGTPYEQYF
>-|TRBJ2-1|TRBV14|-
TGTGCCAGCAGCCGAAGACCAGACTCCTCCTACAATGAGCAGTTCTTC
CASSRRPDSSYNEQFF
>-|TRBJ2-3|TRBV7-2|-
TGTGCCAGCAGCGCCCGGAGGCAAAGGACAGATACGCAGTATTTT
CASSARRQRTDTQYF
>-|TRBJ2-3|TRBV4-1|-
TGCGCCAGCAGCCTCCGGGATGGGGAGGCCCATACGCAGTATTTT
CASSLRDGEAHTQYF
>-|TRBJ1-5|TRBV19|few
TGTGCCAGTAGTATCCGCGGACAGCCCCAGCATTTT
CASSIRGQPQHF
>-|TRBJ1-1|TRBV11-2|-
TGTGCCAGCAGCTTAGTCGCGGGCGTCAGGAACACTGAAGCTTTCTTT
CASSLVAGVRNTEAFF
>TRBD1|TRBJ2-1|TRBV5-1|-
TGCGCCAGCAGCTTGAAGGCAGGGGGTGGGAGTGAGCAGTTCTTC
CASSLKAGGGSEQFF
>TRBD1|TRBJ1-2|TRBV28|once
TGTGCCAGCACCGAGGACAGGGTTGGCTACACCTTC
CASTEDRVGYTF
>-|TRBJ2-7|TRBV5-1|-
TGCGCCAGCAGCTTGGTCCCTCTAGAGCAGTACTTC
CASSLVPLEQYF
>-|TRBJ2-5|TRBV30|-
TGTGCCTGGAGAGGGGGATGGTTACAAGAGACCCAGTACTTC
CAWRGGWLQETQYF
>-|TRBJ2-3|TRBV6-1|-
TGTGCCAGCAGCCTTACTACAAAATCCACAGATACGCAGTATTTT
CASSLTTKSTDTQYF
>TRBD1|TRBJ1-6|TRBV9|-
TGTGCCAGCAGCCCCGCGACAGGGGGCAATTCACCCCTCCACTTT
CASSPATGGNSPLHF
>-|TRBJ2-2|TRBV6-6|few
TGTGCCAGCAGCTTAACCCGGACCGGGGAGCTGTTTTTT
CASSLTRTGELFF
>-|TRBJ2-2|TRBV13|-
TGTGCCAGCAGCCAATTACAGGACACCGGGGAGCTGTTTTTT
CASSQLQDTGELFF
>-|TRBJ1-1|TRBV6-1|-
TGTGCCAGCAGTGTTAAGGGGTCGGACACTGAAGCTTTCTTT
CASSVKGSDTEAFF
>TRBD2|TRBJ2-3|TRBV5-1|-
TGCGCCAGCAGCCCTCTAGCGGGGGGGCTTAATACGCAGTATTTT
CASSPLAGGLNTQYF
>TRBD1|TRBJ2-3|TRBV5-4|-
TGTGCCAGCAGCTTGGCCGGGACAGCAGATACGCAGTATTTT
CASSLAGTADTQYF
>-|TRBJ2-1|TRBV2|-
TGTGCCAGCCCTCTGGGGCCCAATGAGCAGTTCTTC
CASPLGPNEQFF